The TCR beta chain under discussion was sequenced for a study of control samples from healthy donors and cancer patients (dated by TCRdb to the early 2020s). The library was generated by the immunoSEQ multiplex PCR assay. TCRdb took over this immuneACCESS table, retaining in-frame rearrangements with V and J assigned. Such tables are incomplete; in checked studies, under half of the missing clones stem from an unresolved V gene, and the remainder is unexplained. The sample table records roughly 100,000 clones; about 90% of these occur just once. The leading ten clones occupy about 2.5% of the sample. Concerning this clone itself: Its target antigen remains unknown. No much larger clone exists at a distance of one base, and base qualities are not known.

Sequences GTSNPN (CDR1) and SVGIG (CDR2) are obtained from the germline V gene (reference sequence). Trimming costs V 0 bases and J 3 bases, and their ends lie 6 bases apart. Its CDR3 holds 13 amino acids, cysteine through phenylalanine. Kept here is only the CDR3 DNA, which spans 39 bases and is read in frame from base 1. The TCR was taken from a woman between 18 and 29 years old in good health. Recombination joined TRBV30 with TRBJ1-3; the D gene assignment is ambiguous. The sample was blood. The CDR3 reads as follows: CAWSVAGGNTIYF. At the DNA level, the sequence is TGTGCCTGGAGTGTCGCTGGTGGAAACACCATATATTTT.